This T cell receptor (beta chain) is drawn from a study of T cell responses to AZD1222 COVID-19 vaccine. The study's findings and limits: White British ancestry dominated among donors, who included more females, and clonal diversity was possibly underestimated. Vaccine-associated CD4 TCRs spanned spike, dominant at 160-218 and 743-854.

In its sample, this clone was seen a few times. Its antigen is not identified. This CDR3 has 13 amino acids. Germline assignment: CDR1 MRHNA and CDR2 SNTAGT. Trimming took 0 bases from V and 6 from J, leaving 8 bases between them. Only in-frame clones appear in the TCRdb table, and some are missing; sequencing was by immunoSEQ multiplex PCR. The sample holds 120,000 or so clones, approximately 90% seen once. The rearrangement joins TRBV6-4 to TRBJ1-2; D call uncertain. Material: peripheral blood, obtained on day 0 of AZD1222 vaccination. The clonotype comes from an adult in good health. Here the CDR3 DNA reads TGTGCCAGCAGTGACTCTACCGGGAATGGCTACACCTTC. Translation gives CASSDSTGNGYTF.